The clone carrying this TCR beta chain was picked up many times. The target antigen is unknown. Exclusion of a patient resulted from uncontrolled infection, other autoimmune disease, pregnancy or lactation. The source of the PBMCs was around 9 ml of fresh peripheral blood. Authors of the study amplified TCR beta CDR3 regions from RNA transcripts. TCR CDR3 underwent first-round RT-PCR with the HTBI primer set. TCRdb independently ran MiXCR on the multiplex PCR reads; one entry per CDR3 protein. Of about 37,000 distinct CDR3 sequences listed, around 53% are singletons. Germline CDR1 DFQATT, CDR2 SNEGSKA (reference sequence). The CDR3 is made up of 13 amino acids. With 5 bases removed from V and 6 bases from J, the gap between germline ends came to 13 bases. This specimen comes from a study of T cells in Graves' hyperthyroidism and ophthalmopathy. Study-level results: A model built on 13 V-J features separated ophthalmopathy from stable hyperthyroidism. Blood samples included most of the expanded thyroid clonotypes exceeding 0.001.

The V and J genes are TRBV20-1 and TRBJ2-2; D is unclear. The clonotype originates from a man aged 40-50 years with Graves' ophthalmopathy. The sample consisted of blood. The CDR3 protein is CSAYSTRAGELFF. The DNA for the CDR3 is TGCAGTGCTTACAGTACCCGGGCCGGGGAGCTGTTTTTT.